This TCR beta chain came from a study of blood T cells in healthy people across ages. It was with a sample-barcoded 5' primer and a J-beta primer mix that a second PCR of roughly 7 to 12 cycles was run. TCRdb re-called the 5' RACE reads with MiXCR, one entry per CDR3 protein. Of around 400,000 distinct CDR3 sequences listed, roughly half are singletons. This CDR3 region has 14 residues. V shed 5 bases, J shed 10 bases, and the junction held 9 bases outside the gene matches. In germline, CDR1 is DFQATT, CDR2 SNEGSKA (reference sequence). The sequence was collected from a man aged 60-69 years in good health. The chain has TRBV20-1 and TRBJ2-1; 12 nucleotides align to TRBD2. The sample was blood. In nucleotides, the CDR3 is TGCAGTGCTGACCTAGCGGGAGGGGTCCGGGAGCAGTTCTTC. Encoded protein: CSADLAGGVREQFF.